Presented here are 9 T cell receptor beta chains from one specimen sequenced in a study of T cell repertoires in cytomegalovirus infection. Via MiXCR, TCRdb re-called the reads, giving one row per CDR3 protein. The sample yields around 240,000 distinct CDR3 sequences, about 20% seen once. What was sequenced was CD8+ T cells from PBMCs. All receptors derive from a human donor in good health (CMV status not recorded). Some clones in this sample may be carry-over from other donors' samples.

The chain uses TRBV2 and TRBJ2-3; D not resolved. The V end lost 8 bases, the J end lost 4 bases, and 7 bases lay between the germline ends. There are 11 residues in the CDR3. CDR1 and CDR2 (germline): SNHLY, FYNNEI. The CDR3 DNA sequence: TGTGCCAGCGTAATCTCAGATACGCAGTATTTT. Its protein product is CASVISDTQYF. Using reference TRBV2 and TRBJ2-3 for the parts outside the CDR3, the full variable domain is EPEVTQTPSHQVTQMGQEVILRCVPISNHLYFYWYRQILGQKVEFLVSFYNNEISEKSEIFDDQFSVERPDGSNFTLKIRSTKLEDSAMYFCASVISDTQYFGPGTRLTVL.

This clonotype was observed a few times. The chain employs TRBV27 and TRBJ1-2; 9 bases map to TRBD1. With V trimmed by 3 bases and J by 8 bases, 10 bases remained unmatched. Germline loops: CDR1 MNHEY, CDR2 SMNVEV (reference sequence). This CDR3 spans 15 amino acids. The CDR3 sequence is CASSFKRDRVGGYTF. The CDR3, as DNA: TGTGCCAGCAGTTTTAAACGGGACAGGGTAGGGGGCTACACCTTC.

This clonotype has more than one count but fewer than ten. This sequence joins TRBV28 and TRBJ2-1; weak D call: TRBD2 (7 bases). Looked up from germline, CDR1 is MDHEN and CDR2 is SYDVKM. Trimming took 3 bases from V and 9 from J, leaving 12 bases between them. CDR3 length: 13 amino acids. The CDR3 spells CASSFRGASEQFF. DNA of the CDR3: TGTGCCAGCAGTTTTCGGGGGGCAAGTGAGCAGTTCTTC.

This clonotype was seen many times. This chain joins TRBV7-2 and TRBJ2-3; no clear D gene. Trimming stripped 5 bases from V and 4 bases from J, with 10 bases between. The CDR3 is 13 residues long. Germline V gene lookup returns CDR1 SGHTA and CDR2 FQGNSA. The CDR3 here is CASSPGPSDTQYF. DNA of the CDR3: TGTGCCAGCAGCCCCGGACCGTCAGATACGCAGTATTTT.

Concerning this clonotype itself: The CDR3 carries no conserved terminal phenylalanine or tryptophan, so it likely arises from a read error. This sequence joins TRBV12-3 or TRBV12-4 and TRBJ1-4; TRBD1 might be the D (5 bases). The CDR3 totals 13 residues. Trimming cost V 3 bases and J 5 bases, with 7 bases left between them. The CDR3 coding sequence is TGTGCCAGCAGTTTCCCAGGGAATGAAAAACTGTTTTCT. It encodes CASSFPGNEKLFS.

The rearrangement links TRBV5-6 to TRBJ2-5; 7 nucleotides line up with TRBD1. CDR1 is SGHDT and CDR2 is YYEEEE in the germline V gene. The CDR3 has 14 residues. The V and J ends lost 3 bases and 5 bases, in that order; junction bases with no gene match: 7. In nucleotides, the CDR3 is TGTGCCAGCAGCTCAGACAGGGTTGGGGAGACCCAGTACTTC. Residues: CASSSDRVGETQYF.

The CDR3 region has the DNA TGTGCCAGCAGCTTAGTCACAACAGCTAACTATGGCTACACCTTC. It yields the protein CASSLVTTANYGYTF. The chain is built from TRBV11-2 and TRBJ1-2, with D unclear. The CDR3 contains 15 residues. Germline-derived CDR1 and CDR2 are SGHAT and FQNNGV. V was pared by 1 base and J by 0 bases, with 9 bases between.

This clonotype came up many times. The chain recombines TRBV6-5 with TRBJ2-7; D possibly corresponds to TRBD2 (6 bases). Germline V CDR1 and CDR2: MNHEY, SVGAGI. Trimming stripped 0 bases from V and 3 bases from J, with 9 bases between. This CDR3 comprises 14 residues. The CDR3 loop is CASSYSSGGYEQYF. The CDR3 DNA is TGTGCCAGCAGTTACTCATCCGGGGGCTACGAGCAGTACTTC.

This clonotype was recorded a few times. The rearrangement uses TRBV7-9 and TRBJ2-7; no firm D call. The CDR3 runs 12 residues. Germline CDR1 is SEHNR and CDR2 is FQNEAQ (reference sequence). V was cut by 3 bases and J by 6 bases, with 9 bases left in between. CDR3 residues: CASSLVGFEQYF. DNA for the CDR3: TGTGCCAGCAGCTTGGTGGGATTCGAGCAGTACTTC.